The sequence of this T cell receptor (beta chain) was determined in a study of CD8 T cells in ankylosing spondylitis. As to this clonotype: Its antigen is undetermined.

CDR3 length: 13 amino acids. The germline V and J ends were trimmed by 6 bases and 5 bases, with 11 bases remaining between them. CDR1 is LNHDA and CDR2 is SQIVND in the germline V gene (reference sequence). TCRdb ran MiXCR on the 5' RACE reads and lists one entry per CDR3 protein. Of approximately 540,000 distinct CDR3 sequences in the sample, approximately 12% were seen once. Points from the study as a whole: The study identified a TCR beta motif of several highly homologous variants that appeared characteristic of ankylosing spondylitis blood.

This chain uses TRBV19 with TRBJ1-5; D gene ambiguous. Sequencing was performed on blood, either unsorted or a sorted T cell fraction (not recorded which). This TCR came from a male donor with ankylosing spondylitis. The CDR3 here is CASSPNPDQPQHF. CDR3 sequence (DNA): TGTGCCAGTAGCCCTAATCCCGATCAGCCCCAGCATTTT.